This TCR beta chain was found in a study of metastatic and nonmetastatic thyroid tumors. Across the whole study: From malignant and benign thyroid patients, repertoires in blood and in tumor or nodule tissue were compared.

Ahead of thyroid surgery, no patient had received treatment of any kind. Germline CDR1 MNHNS, CDR2 SASEGT. The V gene lost 2 bases and the J gene lost 6 bases, with 17 bases spanning the gap. This CDR3 region has 15 residues. Per the original data handling: To classify distant metastasis in papillary thyroid cancer, a model was built from CDR3 differences across clinicopathological groups. TCRdb re-analyzed the PCR reads using MiXCR. Here the V and J calls rest on TCRdb's processing, not on the authors' analysis. Among 15,000 to 20,000 clones listed, roughly 26% were seen once. At least ten counts were recorded for this clone.

The TCR was taken from a female donor with papillary thyroid cancer or a benign thyroid nodule (not recorded which). Some clones in this sample may be carry-over from other donors' samples. Sequencing was done on a sample of adjacent normal tissue. The V gene is TRBV6-1, the J gene TRBJ2-7, with TRBD2 as a possible D gene (5 bases). Written as DNA, the CDR3 is TGTGCCAGCAGTGAACGGGATCCTAGAGGCCCCGAGCAGTACTTC. Translating it yields CASSERDPRGPEQYF.